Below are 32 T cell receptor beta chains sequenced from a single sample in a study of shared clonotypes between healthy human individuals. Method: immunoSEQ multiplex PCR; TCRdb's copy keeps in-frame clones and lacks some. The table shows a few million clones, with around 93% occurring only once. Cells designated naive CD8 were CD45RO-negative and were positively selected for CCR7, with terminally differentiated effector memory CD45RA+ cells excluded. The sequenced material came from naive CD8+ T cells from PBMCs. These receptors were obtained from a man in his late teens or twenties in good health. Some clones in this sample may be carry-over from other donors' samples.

CDR3 DNA sequence: TGCGCCAGCAGCTGGACCCGTAATGAGCAGTTCTTC. As protein: CASSWTRNEQFF. The V gene is TRBV5-1, the J gene TRBJ2-1, with D unresolved. Trimming removed 3 bases from V and 7 bases from J, with 8 bases in between. CDR1 is SGHRS and CDR2 is YFSETQ in the germline V gene. This CDR3 has 12 amino acids. Looking up the rest from reference TRBV5-1 and TRBJ2-1 gives the full variable domain: KAGVTQTPRYLIKTRGQQVTLSCSPISGHRSVSWYQQTPGQGLQFLFEYFSETQRNKGNFPGRFSGRQFSNSRSEMNVSTLELGDSALYLCASSWTRNEQFFGPGTRLTVL.

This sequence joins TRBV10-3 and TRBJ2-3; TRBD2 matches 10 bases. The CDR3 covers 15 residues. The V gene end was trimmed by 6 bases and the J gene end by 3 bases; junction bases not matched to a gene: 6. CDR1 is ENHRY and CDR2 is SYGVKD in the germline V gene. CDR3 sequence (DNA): TGTGCCATCAGGGACCAGCGGGAGGGAACAGATACGCAGTATTTT. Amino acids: CAIRDQREGTDTQYF.

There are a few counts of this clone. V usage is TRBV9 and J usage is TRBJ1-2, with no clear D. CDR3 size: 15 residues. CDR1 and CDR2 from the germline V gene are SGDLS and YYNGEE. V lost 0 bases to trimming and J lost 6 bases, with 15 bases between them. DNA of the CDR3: TGTGCCAGCAGCGTAGCGGGCAAACCCGGGGATGGCTACACCTTC. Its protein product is CASSVAGKPGDGYTF. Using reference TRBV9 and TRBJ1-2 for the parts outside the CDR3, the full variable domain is DSGVTQTPKHLITATGQRVTLRCSPRSGDLSVYWYQQSLDQGLQFLIQYYNGEERAKGNILERFSAQQFPDLHSELNLSSLELGDSALYFCASSVAGKPGDGYTFGSGTRLTVV.

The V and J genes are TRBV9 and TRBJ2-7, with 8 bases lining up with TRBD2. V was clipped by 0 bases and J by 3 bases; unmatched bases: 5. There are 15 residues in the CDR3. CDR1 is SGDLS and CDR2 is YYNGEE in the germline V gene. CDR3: CASSVAPGGGYEQYF. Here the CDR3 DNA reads TGTGCCAGCAGCGTAGCTCCGGGAGGGGGCTACGAGCAGTACTTC.

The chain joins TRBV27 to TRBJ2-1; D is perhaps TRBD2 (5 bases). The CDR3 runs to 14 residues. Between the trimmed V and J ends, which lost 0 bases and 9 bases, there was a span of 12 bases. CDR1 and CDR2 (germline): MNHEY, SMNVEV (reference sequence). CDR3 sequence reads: CASSLSSVRGEQFF. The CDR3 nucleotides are TGTGCCAGCAGTTTATCGTCAGTCCGGGGTGAGCAGTTCTTC.

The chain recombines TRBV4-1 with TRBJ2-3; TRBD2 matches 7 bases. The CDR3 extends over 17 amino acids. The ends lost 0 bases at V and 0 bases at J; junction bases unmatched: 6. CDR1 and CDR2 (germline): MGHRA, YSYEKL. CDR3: CASSQERGGGSTDTQYF. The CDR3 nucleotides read TGCGCCAGCAGCCAAGAAAGGGGCGGGGGTAGCACAGATACGCAGTATTTT.

CDR3 DNA sequence: TGTGCCAGCAGCCGCCGTCCCCAAGAGACCCAGTACTTC. This encodes CASSRRPQETQYF. The rearrangement links TRBV7-8 to TRBJ2-5; D not certain. Trimming pared 5 bases from V and 1 base from J, leaving 8 bases between. Germline CDR1 reads SGHVS; CDR2 reads FQNEAQ. This CDR3 has 13 amino acids.

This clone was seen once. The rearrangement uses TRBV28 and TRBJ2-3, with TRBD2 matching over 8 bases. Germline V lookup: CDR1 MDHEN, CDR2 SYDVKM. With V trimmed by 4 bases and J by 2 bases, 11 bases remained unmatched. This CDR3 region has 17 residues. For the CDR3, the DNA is TGTGCCAGCAGTTCTCCCACGGGGCGGGGGGACACAGATACGCAGTATTTT. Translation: CASSSPTGRGDTDTQYF.

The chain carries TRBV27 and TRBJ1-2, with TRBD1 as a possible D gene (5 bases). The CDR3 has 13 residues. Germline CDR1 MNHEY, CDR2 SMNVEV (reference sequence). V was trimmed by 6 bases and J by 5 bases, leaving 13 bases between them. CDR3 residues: CASSLEGTYGYTF. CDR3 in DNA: TGTGCCAGCAGCCTCGAGGGGACTTATGGCTACACCTTC.

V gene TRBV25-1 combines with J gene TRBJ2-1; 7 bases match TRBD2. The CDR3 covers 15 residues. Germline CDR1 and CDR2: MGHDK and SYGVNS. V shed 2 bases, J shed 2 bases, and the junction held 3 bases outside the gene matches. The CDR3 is CASSEIGGAYNEQFF. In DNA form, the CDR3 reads TGTGCCAGCAGTGAAATTGGGGGGGCCTACAATGAGCAGTTCTTC.

The CDR3 region is CASSHRDNSNQPQHF. In DNA form, the CDR3 reads TGTGCCAGCAGTCACAGGGATAATAGCAATCAGCCCCAGCATTTT. The chain joins TRBV27 to TRBJ1-5; D might be TRBD1 (6 bases). V shed 5 bases and J shed 0 bases, with 11 bases lying between them. Germline V gives CDR1 MNHEY, CDR2 SMNVEV (reference sequence). This CDR3 comprises 15 residues.

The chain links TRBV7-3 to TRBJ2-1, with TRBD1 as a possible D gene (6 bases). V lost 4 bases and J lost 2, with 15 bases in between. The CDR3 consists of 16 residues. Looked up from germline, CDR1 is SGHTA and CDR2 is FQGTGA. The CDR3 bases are TGTGCCAGCAGCTGGGGGCGGGCAGGGCCCTACAATGAGCAGTTCTTC. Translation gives CASSWGRAGPYNEQFF.

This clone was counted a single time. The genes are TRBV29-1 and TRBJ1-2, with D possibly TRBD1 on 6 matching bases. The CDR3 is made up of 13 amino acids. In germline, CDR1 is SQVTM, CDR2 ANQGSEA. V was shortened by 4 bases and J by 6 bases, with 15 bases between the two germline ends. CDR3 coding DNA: TGCAGCGTTGCAACAGGGTCGGGAGATGGCTACACCTTC. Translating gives CSVATGSGDGYTF. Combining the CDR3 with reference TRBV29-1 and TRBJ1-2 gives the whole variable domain SAVISQKPSRDICQRGTSLTIQCQVDSQVTMMFWYRQQPGQSLTLIATANQGSEATYESGFVIDKFPISRPNLTFSTLTVSNMSPEDSSIYLCSVATGSGDGYTFGSGTRLTVV.

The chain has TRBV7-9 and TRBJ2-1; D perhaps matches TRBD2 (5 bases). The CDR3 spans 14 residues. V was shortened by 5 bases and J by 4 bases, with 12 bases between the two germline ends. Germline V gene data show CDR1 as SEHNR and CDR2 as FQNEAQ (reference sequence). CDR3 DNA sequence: TGTGCCAGCAGCCCAGCGGACGGTTACAATGAGCAGTTCTTC. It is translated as CASSPADGYNEQFF. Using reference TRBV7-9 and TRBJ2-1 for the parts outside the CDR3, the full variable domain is DTGVSQNPRHKITKRGQNVTFRCDPISEHNRLYWYRQTLGQGPEFLTYFQNEAQLEKSRLLSDRFSAERPKGSFSTLEIQRTEQGDSAMYLCASSPADGYNEQFFGPGTRLTVL.

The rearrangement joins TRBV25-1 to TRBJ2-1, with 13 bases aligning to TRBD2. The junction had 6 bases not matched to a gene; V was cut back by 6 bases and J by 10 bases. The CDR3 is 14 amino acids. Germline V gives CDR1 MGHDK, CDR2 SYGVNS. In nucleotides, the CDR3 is TGTGCCAGCAGCGGACTAGCGGGAGACGGGGAGCAGTTCTTC. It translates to CASSGLAGDGEQFF.

CDR3 nucleotides: TGCGCCAGCAGCCAAGATCGGGGGACAGGGAACGAGCAGTACTTC. Residues: CASSQDRGTGNEQYF. V and J are TRBV4-1 and TRBJ2-7; 9 nucleotides match TRBD1. Germline CDR1 MGHRA, CDR2 YSYEKL. The CDR3 runs 15 residues. The V gene end was trimmed by 0 bases and the J gene end by 5 bases; junction bases not matched to a gene: 5.

The CDR3 DNA reads TGTGCCAGTAGCCTACAGTACAGGGTTGACTATGGCTACACCTTC. This sequence encodes CASSLQYRVDYGYTF. The V call is TRBV19, the J call TRBJ1-2, with a tentative D call TRBD1 (6 bases). This CDR3 has 15 amino acids. Trimming shortened V by 6 bases and J by 3 bases, and 17 bases separated the two germline ends. CDR1 and CDR2 from the germline V gene are LNHDA and SQIVND (reference sequence).

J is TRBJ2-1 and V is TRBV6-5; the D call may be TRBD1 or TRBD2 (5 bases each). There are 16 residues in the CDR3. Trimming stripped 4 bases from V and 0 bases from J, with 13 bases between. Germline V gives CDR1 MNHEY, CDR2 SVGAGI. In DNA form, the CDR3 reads TGTGCCAGCAGTTCCTGGGACCGGAGCTCCTACAATGAGCAGTTCTTC. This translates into CASSSWDRSSYNEQFF.

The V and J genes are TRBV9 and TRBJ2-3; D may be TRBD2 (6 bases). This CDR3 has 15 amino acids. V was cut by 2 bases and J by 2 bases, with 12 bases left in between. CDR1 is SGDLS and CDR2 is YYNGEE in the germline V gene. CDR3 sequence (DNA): TGTGCCAGCAGCGTCACCGGGAGCACCACAGATACGCAGTATTTT. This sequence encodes CASSVTGSTTDTQYF. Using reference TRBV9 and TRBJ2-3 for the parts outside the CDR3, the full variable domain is DSGVTQTPKHLITATGQRVTLRCSPRSGDLSVYWYQQSLDQGLQFLIQYYNGEERAKGNILERFSAQQFPDLHSELNLSSLELGDSALYFCASSVTGSTTDTQYFGPGTRLTVL.

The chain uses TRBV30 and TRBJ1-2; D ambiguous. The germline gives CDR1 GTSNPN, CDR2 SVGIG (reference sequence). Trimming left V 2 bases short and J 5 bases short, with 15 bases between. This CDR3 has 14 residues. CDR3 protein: CAWSRWADTYGYTF. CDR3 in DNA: TGTGCCTGGAGTCGGTGGGCGGATACTTATGGCTACACCTTC. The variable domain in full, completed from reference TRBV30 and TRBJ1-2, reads SQTIHQWPATLVQPVGSPLSLECTVEGTSNPNLYWYRQAAGRGLQLLFYSVGIGQISSEVPQNLSASRPQDRQFILSSKKLLLSDSGFYLCAWSRWADTYGYTFGSGTRLTVV.

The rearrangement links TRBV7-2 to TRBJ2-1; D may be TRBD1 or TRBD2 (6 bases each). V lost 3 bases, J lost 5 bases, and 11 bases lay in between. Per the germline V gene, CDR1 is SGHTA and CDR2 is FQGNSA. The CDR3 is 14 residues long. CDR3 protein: CASSLGGTDNEQFF. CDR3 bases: TGTGCCAGCAGCTTGGGGGGCACGGACAATGAGCAGTTCTTC.

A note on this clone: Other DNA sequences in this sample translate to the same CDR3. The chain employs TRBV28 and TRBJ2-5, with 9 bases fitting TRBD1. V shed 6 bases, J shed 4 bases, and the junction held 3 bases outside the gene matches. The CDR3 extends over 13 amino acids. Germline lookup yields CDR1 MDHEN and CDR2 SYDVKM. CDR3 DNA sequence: TGTGCCAGCAGAACGGACAGGGGAGAGACCCAGTACTTC. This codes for CASRTDRGETQYF. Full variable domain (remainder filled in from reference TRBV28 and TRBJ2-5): DVKVTQSSRYLVKRTGEKVFLECVQDMDHENMFWYRQDPGLGLRLIYFSYDVKMKEKGDIPEGYSVSREKKERFSLILESASTNQTSMYLCASRTDRGETQYFGPGTRLLVL.

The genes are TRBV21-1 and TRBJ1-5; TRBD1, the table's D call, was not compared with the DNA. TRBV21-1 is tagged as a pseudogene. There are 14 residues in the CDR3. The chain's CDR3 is CASSQGQGASPQHF. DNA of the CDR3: TGTGCCAGCAGCCAAGGACAGGGGGCATCGCCCCAGCATTTT.

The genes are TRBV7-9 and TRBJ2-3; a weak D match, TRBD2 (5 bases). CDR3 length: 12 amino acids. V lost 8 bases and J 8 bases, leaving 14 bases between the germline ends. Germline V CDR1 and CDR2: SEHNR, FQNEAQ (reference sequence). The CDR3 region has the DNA TGTGCCAGCGGGCCACCCGAGGGTACGCAGTATTTT. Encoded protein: CASGPPEGTQYF. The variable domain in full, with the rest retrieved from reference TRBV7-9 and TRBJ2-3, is DTGVSQNPRHKITKRGQNVTFRCDPISEHNRLYWYRQTLGQGPEFLTYFQNEAQLEKSRLLSDRFSAERPKGSFSTLEIQRTEQGDSAMYLCASGPPEGTQYFGPGTRLTVL.

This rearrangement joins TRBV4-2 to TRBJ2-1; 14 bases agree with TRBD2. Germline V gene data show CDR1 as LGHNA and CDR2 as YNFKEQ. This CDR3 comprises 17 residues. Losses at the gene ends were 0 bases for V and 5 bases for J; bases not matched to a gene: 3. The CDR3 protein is CASSQDRTSGRNNEQFF. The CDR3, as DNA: TGTGCCAGCAGCCAAGATCGGACTAGCGGGAGGAACAATGAGCAGTTCTTC.

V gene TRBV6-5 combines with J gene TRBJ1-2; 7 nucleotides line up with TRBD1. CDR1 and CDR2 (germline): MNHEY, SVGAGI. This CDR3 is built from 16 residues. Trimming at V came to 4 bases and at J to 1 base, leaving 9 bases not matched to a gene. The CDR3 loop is CASSSLETGINYGYTF. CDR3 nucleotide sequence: TGTGCCAGCAGTTCACTAGAGACAGGGATTAACTATGGCTACACCTTC.

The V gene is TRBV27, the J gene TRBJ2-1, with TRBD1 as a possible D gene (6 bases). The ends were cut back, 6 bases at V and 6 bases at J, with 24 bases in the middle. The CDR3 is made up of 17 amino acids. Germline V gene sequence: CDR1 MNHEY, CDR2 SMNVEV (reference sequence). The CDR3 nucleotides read TGTGCCAGCAGACCTCCGGGCGCCGGCCAGGGGCCCAATGAGCAGTTCTTC. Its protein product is CASRPPGAGQGPNEQFF.

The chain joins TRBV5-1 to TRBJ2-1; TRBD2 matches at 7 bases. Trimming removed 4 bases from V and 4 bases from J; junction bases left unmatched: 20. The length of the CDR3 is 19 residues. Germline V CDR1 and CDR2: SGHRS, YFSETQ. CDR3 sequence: CASSGEGFLTSATYNEQFF. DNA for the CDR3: TGCGCCAGCAGCGGAGAAGGATTTCTTACTAGCGCAACATACAATGAGCAGTTCTTC.

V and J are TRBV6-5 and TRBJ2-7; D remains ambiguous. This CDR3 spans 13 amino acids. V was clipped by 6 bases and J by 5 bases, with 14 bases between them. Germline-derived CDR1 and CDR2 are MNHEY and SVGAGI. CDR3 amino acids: CASSSGRVHEQYF. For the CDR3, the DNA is TGTGCCAGCAGCTCGGGTAGGGTCCACGAGCAGTACTTC.

CDR3 DNA: TGTGCCAGCAGTTTACCCGGACTAGCGGAAAATGAGCAGTTCTTC. Protein: CASSLPGLAENEQFF. The chain uses TRBV27 and TRBJ2-1; 10 bases match TRBD2. Germline CDR1 MNHEY, CDR2 SMNVEV (reference sequence). There are 15 residues in the CDR3. J gave up 7 bases and V 2 bases, and 5 bases lay outside the gene matches.

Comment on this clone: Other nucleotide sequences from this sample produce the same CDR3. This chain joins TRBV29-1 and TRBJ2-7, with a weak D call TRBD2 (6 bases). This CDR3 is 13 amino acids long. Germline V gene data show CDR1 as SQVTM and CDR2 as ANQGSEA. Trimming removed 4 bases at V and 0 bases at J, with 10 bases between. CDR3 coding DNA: TGCAGCGTTGCGGAGGGGAGCTCCTACGAGCAGTACTTC. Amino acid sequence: CSVAEGSSYEQYF.

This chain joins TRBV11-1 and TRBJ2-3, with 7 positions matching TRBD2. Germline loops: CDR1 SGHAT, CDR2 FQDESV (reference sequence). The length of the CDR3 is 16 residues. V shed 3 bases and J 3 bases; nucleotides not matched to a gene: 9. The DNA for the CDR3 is TGTGCCAGCAGCTTTATATGGGGGGGACGGACAGATACGCAGTATTTT. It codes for CASSFIWGGRTDTQYF.